Reported below is one T cell receptor beta chain. Other DNA variants within this sample encode the same CDR3. This sample is drawn from a study of T cell changes during pregnancy in multiple sclerosis. CDR3 size: 12 residues. CDR1 is ENHRY and CDR2 is SYGVKD in the germline V gene. The ends were cut back, 4 bases at V and 4 bases at J, with 8 bases in the middle. Method: immunoSEQ multiplex PCR; TCRdb's copy keeps in-frame clones and lacks some. The data show tens of thousands of clones, 90% seen once. The sequenced sample was peripheral blood, obtained after pregnancy. The chain is built from TRBV10-3 and TRBJ2-7; a possible D gene is TRBD2 (5 bases). This TCR came from a female donor in good health, enrolled as a control in a pregnancy study. CDR3 residues: CAISGTDYEQYF. Here the CDR3 DNA reads TGTGCCATCAGTGGGACTGATTACGAGCAGTACTTC.